This TCR beta chain stems from a study of blood T cells in healthy people across ages. PCR was performed a second time for roughly 7 to 12 cycles using a sample-barcoded 5' primer and a J-beta primer mix. MiXCR was run by TCRdb on the 5' RACE reads, yielding one entry per CDR3 protein. Of fewer than 2,000,000 distinct CDR3 sequences listed, 30% to 40% were seen once; the top ten hold under 30%. There are a few counts of this clonotype. This CDR3 region has 17 residues. CDR1 is SGHTA, CDR2 FQGNSA, per germline. Trimming removed 5 bases from V and 1 base from J, with 18 bases in between. The sequence came from a human donor in good health. The V call is TRBV7-2, the J call TRBJ1-5; D perhaps matches TRBD1 (6 bases). Sequencing input: blood. This chain's CDR3 is CASSTRGGPGSNQPQHF. CDR3 in DNA: TGTGCCAGCAGCACCCGGGGGGGCCCGGGGAGCAATCAGCCCCAGCATTTT.